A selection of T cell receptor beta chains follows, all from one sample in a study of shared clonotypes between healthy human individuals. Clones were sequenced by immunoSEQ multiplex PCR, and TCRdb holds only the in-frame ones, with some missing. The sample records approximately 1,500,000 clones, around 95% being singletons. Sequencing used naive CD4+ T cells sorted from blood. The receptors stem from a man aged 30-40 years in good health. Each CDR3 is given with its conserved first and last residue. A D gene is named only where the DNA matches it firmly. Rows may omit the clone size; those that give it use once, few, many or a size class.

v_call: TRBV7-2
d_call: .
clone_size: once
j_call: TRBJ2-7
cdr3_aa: CASSLRRGRYEQYF
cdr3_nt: TGTGCCAGCAGCTTACGGAGGGGAAGATACGAGCAGTACTTC

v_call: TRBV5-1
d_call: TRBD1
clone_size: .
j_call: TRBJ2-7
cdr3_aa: CASRTWDSSYEQYF
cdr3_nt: TGCGCCAGCAGGACTTGGGACAGCTCCTACGAGCAGTACTTC

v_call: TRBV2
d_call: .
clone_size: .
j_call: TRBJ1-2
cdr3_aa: CASRANYGYTF
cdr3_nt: TGTGCCAGCAGAGCTAACTATGGCTACACCTTC

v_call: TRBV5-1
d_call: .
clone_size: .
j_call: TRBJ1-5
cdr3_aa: CASSLDGQGNQPQHF
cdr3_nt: TGCGCCAGCAGCTTGGATGGTCAAGGCAATCAGCCCCAGCATTTT

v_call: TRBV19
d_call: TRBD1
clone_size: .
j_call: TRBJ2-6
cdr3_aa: CASRDRASNSGANVLTF
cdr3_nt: TGTGCCAGTAGGGACAGGGCGTCAAACTCTGGGGCCAACGTCCTGACTTTC

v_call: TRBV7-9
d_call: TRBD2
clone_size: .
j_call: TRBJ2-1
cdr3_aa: CASSPRGSASGINEQFF
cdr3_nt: TGTGCCAGCAGCCCTAGAGGGTCTGCTAGCGGGATAAATGAGCAGTTCTTC

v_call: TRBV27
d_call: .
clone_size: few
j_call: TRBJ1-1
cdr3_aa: CASRSIGGYTEAFF
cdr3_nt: TGTGCCAGCAGATCAATAGGGGGTTACACTGAAGCTTTCTTT

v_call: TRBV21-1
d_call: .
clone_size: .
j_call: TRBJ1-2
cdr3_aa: CASSKESSATYGYTF
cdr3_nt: TGTGCCAGCAGCAAAGAGTCGTCAGCTACCTATGGCTACACCTTC

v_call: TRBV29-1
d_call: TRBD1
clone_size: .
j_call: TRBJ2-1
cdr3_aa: CSVGTGTYNEQFF
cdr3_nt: TGCAGCGTCGGGACAGGGACTTACAATGAGCAGTTCTTC

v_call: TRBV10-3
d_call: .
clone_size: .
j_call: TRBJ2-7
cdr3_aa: CAISDTTEQYF
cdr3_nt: TGTGCCATCAGTGATACCACGGAGCAGTACTTC

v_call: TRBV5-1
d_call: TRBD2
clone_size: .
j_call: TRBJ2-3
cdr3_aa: CASSFQGLAADTQYF
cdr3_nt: TGCGCCAGCAGCTTTCAGGGACTAGCGGCAGATACGCAGTATTTT

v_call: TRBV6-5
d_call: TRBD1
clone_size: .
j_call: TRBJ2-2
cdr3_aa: CASRTTGLHPGELFF
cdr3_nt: TGTGCCAGCAGGACGACAGGGCTTCACCCCGGGGAGCTGTTTTTT

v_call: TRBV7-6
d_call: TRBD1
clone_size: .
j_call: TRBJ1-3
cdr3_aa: CASSNRDRGPGNTIYF
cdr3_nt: TGTGCCAGCAGCAACCGGGACAGGGGGCCTGGAAACACCATATATTTT

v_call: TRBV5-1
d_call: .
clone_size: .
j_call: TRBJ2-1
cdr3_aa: CASSIDPYNEQFF
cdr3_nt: TGCGCCAGCAGCATAGACCCGTACAATGAGCAGTTCTTC

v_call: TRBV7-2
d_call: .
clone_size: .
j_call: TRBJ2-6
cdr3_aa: CASSLGGSGANVLTF
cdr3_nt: TGTGCCAGCAGCTTAGGGGGCTCTGGGGCCAACGTCCTGACTTTC

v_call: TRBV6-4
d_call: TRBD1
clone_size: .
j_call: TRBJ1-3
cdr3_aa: CASSDSDRVDTIYF
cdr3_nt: TGTGCCAGCAGTGACTCGGACAGGGTGGACACCATATATTTT

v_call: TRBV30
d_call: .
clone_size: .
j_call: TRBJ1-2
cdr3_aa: CAWSRRWQDNYGYTF
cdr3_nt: TGTGCCTGGAGTCGGCGGTGGCAGGACAACTATGGCTACACCTTC

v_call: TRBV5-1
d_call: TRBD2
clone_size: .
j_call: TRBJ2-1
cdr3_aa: CASSLTGLADYNEQFF
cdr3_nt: TGCGCCAGCAGCTTAACCGGACTAGCGGATTACAATGAGCAGTTCTTC

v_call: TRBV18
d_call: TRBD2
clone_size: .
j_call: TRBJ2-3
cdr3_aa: CASSPLAGGGTDTQYF
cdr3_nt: TGTGCCAGCTCTCCCCTAGCGGGAGGTGGTACAGATACGCAGTATTTT

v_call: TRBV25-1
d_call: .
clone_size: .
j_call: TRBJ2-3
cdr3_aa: CASSERRDTQYF
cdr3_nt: TGTGCCAGCAGTGAACGGAGGGATACGCAGTATTTT